These 31 T cell receptor beta chains were all obtained from the same sample, sequenced in a study of cytomegalovirus exposure and HLA in healthy donors. 13 Jbeta primers and 60 Vbeta primers were used for the PCR. This table comes from immunoSEQ multiplex PCR, and its TCRdb copy is limited to in-frame clones, with some not included. Found here are over 150,000 clones, 75% of them singletons; the top ten hold less than 5.5%. Sequenced input: PBMCs. These receptors all stem from a male donor in good health and CMV-seronegative.

This clone was seen a few times. The chain employs TRBV11-2 and TRBJ1-1; 11 nucleotides agree with TRBD1. The CDR3 sequence is 16 residues long. In germline, CDR1 is SGHAT, CDR2 FQNNGV. V lost 5 bases to trimming and J lost 1 base; unmatched junction nucleotides: 6. CDR3: CASSPRTGGGNTEAFF. The CDR3 DNA is TGTGCCAGCAGCCCCCGGACAGGGGGCGGGAACACTGAAGCTTTCTTT. Full variable domain (rest looked up from reference TRBV11-2 and TRBJ1-1): EAGVAQSPRYKIIEKRQSVAFWCNPISGHATLYWYQQILGQGPKLLIQFQNNGVVDDSQLPKDRFSAERLKGVDSTLKIQPAKLEDSAVYLCASSPRTGGGNTEAFFGQGTRLTVV.

A remark on this clone: Other DNA sequences from this sample encode an identical CDR3 as well. The chain couples TRBV5-1 to TRBJ2-5, with 9 bases identical to TRBD2. Per the germline V gene, CDR1 is SGHRS and CDR2 is YFSETQ. The CDR3 sequence is 17 residues long. The trim removed 2 bases at V and 5 bases at J, leaving 13 bases unmatched. The CDR3 DNA reads as TGCGCCAGCAGCTTAAGGTCCCGAGCGGGGGGCCAGGAGACCCAGTACTTC. This codes for CASSLRSRAGGQETQYF.

The DNA of the CDR3 is TGCGCCAGCAGCTTGATTGGCAGAAACTATGGCTACACCTTC. This translates into CASSLIGRNYGYTF. The chain couples TRBV5-1 to TRBJ1-2, with D hard to call. The V gene's germline CDR1 is SGHRS and CDR2 YFSETQ. The V and J ends lost 1 base and 2 bases respectively, with 9 bases between them. This CDR3 is built from 14 residues.

Comment on this clone: At one end, the junction sequence differs from germline, possibly due to a read error. The V and J genes are TRBV7-2 and TRBJ2-1; TRBD2 matches at 11 bases. The V gene's germline CDR1 is SGHTA and CDR2 FQGNSA. The CDR3 covers 13 residues. CDR3 DNA sequence: TGTGCCAGCAGCTTAGACGGACTAGCGGGCCACATCTTC. This translates into CASSLDGLAGHIF.

This sequence joins TRBV11-2 and TRBJ2-7; a weak D match, TRBD1 (6 bases). Germline CDR1 SGHAT, CDR2 FQNNGV. V was pared by 4 bases and J by 3 bases, with 19 bases between. This CDR3 has 16 amino acids. In DNA form, the CDR3 reads TGTGCCAGCAGCTCCAGGGGCCGCCCCGAACTCTACGAGCAGTACTTC. Translated: CASSSRGRPELYEQYF.

The sample holds one count of this clone. The genes are TRBV2 and TRBJ1-5; 8 bases are a match to TRBD1. V shed 3 bases and J 7 bases; nucleotides not matched to a gene: 11. The germline CDR1 and CDR2 sequences are SNHLY and FYNNEI. The CDR3 covers 16 residues. The CDR3 DNA is TGTGCCAGCAGTGACAAAGGACAGGGCGTTCGACAGCCCCAGCATTTT. As protein: CASSDKGQGVRQPQHF.

This clone appeared a single time. This chain's CDR3 is CSVEFTGRNQPQHF. The CDR3 DNA reads as TGCAGCGTTGAATTCACAGGGAGAAATCAGCCCCAGCATTTT. The rearrangement uses TRBV29-1 and TRBJ1-5; TRBD1 is a possible D gene (6 bases). CDR3 length: 14 amino acids. The V gene lost 2 bases and the J gene lost 4 bases, with 12 bases spanning the gap. CDR1 and CDR2 from the germline V gene are SQVTM and ANQGSEA.

The chain links TRBV19 to TRBJ2-1; 10 bases map to TRBD2. Germline-derived CDR1 and CDR2 are LNHDA and SQIVND (reference sequence). The CDR3 sequence is 15 residues long. V lost 2 bases to trimming and J lost 7 bases; unmatched junction nucleotides: 5. CDR3 coding DNA: TGTGCCAGTAGTATATCTAGCGGGGGTTGGAATGAGCAGTTCTTC. This sequence encodes CASSISSGGWNEQFF. The full variable domain, rest sourced from reference TRBV19 and TRBJ2-1, is DGGITQSPKYLFRKEGQNVTLSCEQNLNHDAMYWYRQDPGQGLRLIYYSQIVNDFQKGDIAEGYSVSREKKESFPLTVTSAQKNPTAFYLCASSISSGGWNEQFFGPGTRLTVL.

The CDR3 here is CASSTRQGNIYGYTF. The CDR3 DNA sequence: TGTGCCAGCAGCACCCGACAGGGGAATATCTATGGCTACACCTTC. The chain employs TRBV7-9 and TRBJ1-2, with TRBD1 identical over 8 bases. With V trimmed by 5 bases and J by 4 bases, 9 bases remained unmatched. CDR1 is SEHNR and CDR2 is FQNEAQ in the germline V gene (reference sequence). The CDR3 runs to 15 residues.

The V call is TRBV27, the J call TRBJ1-5; 7 positions match TRBD1. Trimming took 5 bases from V and 5 from J; bases not matched to a gene: 12. CDR3 size: 16 residues. Germline loops: CDR1 MNHEY, CDR2 SMNVEV (reference sequence). CDR3 sequence: CASSPRARQGYQPQHF. Written as DNA, the CDR3 is TGTGCCAGCAGTCCCAGGGCCCGACAGGGCTATCAGCCCCAGCATTTT.

With regard to this clone: An end of the junction differs from the germline gene, which may be a read error. The V gene is TRBV27, the J gene TRBJ2-1; the match to TRBD1 covers 9 bases. Germline CDR1 is MNHEY and CDR2 is SMNVEV (reference sequence). The CDR3 sequence is 14 residues long. CDR3 sequence reads: CASQDRGAASGIVF. The CDR3 bases are TGTGCCAGCCAAGACAGGGGGGCGGCTAGCGGCATCGTCTTC.

J is TRBJ1-6 and V is TRBV9; 7 nucleotides agree with TRBD1. The CDR3 extends over 15 amino acids. In germline, CDR1 is SGDLS, CDR2 YYNGEE. With V trimmed by 4 bases and J by 6 bases, 7 bases remained unmatched. CDR3 DNA: TGTGCCAGCAGCCTAGAACAGGGGAGTAATTCACCCCTCCACTTT. Translation gives CASSLEQGSNSPLHF.

This clone occurred many times. This chain uses TRBV19 with TRBJ2-3; D is possibly TRBD2 (5 bases). V lost 9 bases to trimming and J lost 2 bases, with 9 bases between them. Germline V gene sequence: CDR1 LNHDA, CDR2 SQIVND (reference sequence). The CDR3 consists of 12 residues. In DNA form, the CDR3 reads TGTGCCAGCGGGGTTTTCACAGATACGCAGTATTTT. Its translation is CASGVFTDTQYF.

Regarding this clone: The same CDR3 is also encoded by other DNA sequences in this sample. The chain is built from TRBV20-1 and TRBJ2-5, with unresolved D. Between the trimmed V and J ends, which lost 1 base and 4 bases, there was a span of 4 bases. Germline V gene sequence: CDR1 DFQATT, CDR2 SNEGSKA (reference sequence). The CDR3 spans 11 residues. This CDR3 is CSARGGETQYF. The CDR3 DNA sequence: TGCAGTGCTAGAGGCGGAGAGACCCAGTACTTC.

The chain carries TRBV5-1 and TRBJ2-5; the D gene is possibly TRBD1 (6 bases). The CDR3 is 14 residues long. V dropped 0 bases and J dropped 4 bases, with 10 bases sitting between them. Per germline, CDR1 SGHRS and CDR2 YFSETQ. CDR3 in amino acids: CASSLGQDGETQYF. In DNA, the CDR3 is TGCGCCAGCAGCTTGGGACAGGACGGAGAGACCCAGTACTTC.

The rearrangement uses TRBV4-1 and TRBJ2-3, with D maybe TRBD2 (6 bases). The V gene's germline CDR1 is MGHRA and CDR2 YSYEKL. CDR3 size: 16 residues. V shed 3 bases and J shed 4 bases, with 17 bases lying between them. The CDR3 DNA reads as TGCGCCAGCAGCCACGGCCTAGCGTTTGGGGCAGATACGCAGTATTTT. Its translation: CASSHGLAFGADTQYF.

The genes are TRBV19 and TRBJ1-5; perhaps TRBD1 as D (5 bases). V lost 8 bases and J 3 bases, leaving 17 bases between the germline ends. In germline, CDR1 is LNHDA, CDR2 SQIVND (reference sequence). CDR3 length: 15 residues. The CDR3 is CASGPGGTNNQPQHF. The CDR3 coding sequence is TGTGCCAGTGGCCCGGGGGGGACTAACAATCAGCCCCAGCATTTT.

This sequence joins TRBV5-1 and TRBJ1-1; possible D gene TRBD1, 5 bases. The CDR3 spans 15 residues. Germline V gene data show CDR1 as SGHRS and CDR2 as YFSETQ. Deletions cut 4 bases from V and 1 base from J, with 14 bases between. The CDR3 DNA sequence: TGCGCCAGCAGCCCGGTGGGGGGTAGGAACACTGAAGCTTTCTTT. This encodes CASSPVGGRNTEAFF.

The chain uses TRBV18 and TRBJ1-1, with TRBD1 identical over 7 bases. Unmatched junction bases numbered 19, after V lost 2 bases and J lost 1 base. The germline CDR1 and CDR2 sequences are KGHSH and LQKENI. This CDR3 has 20 residues. The CDR3 DNA reads TGTGCCAGCTCACCAGTTCCCCTGATGGGCAGGGGGATCGGGAACACTGAAGCTTTCTTT. Translated: CASSPVPLMGRGIGNTEAFF. The variable domain in full, completed from reference TRBV18 and TRBJ1-1, reads NAGVMQNPRHLVRRRGQEARLRCSPMKGHSHVYWYRQLPEEGLKFMVYLQKENIIDESGMPKERFSAEFPKEGPSILRIQQVVRGDSAAYFCASSPVPLMGRGIGNTEAFFGQGTRLTVV.

The chain links TRBV4-3 to TRBJ2-1; TRBD2 matches at 7 bases. Germline CDR1 is LGHNA and CDR2 is YSLEER. With V trimmed by 1 base and J by 9 bases, 6 bases remained unmatched. The CDR3 spans 14 residues. This chain's CDR3 is CASSQVVGGGEQFF. CDR3 nucleotides: TGCGCCAGCAGCCAAGTGGTGGGGGGGGGTGAGCAGTTCTTC.

The chain couples TRBV5-6 to TRBJ2-3, with D possibly matching TRBD2 (5 bases). The V and J ends lost 1 base and 10 bases respectively, with 13 bases between them. The CDR3 totals 13 residues. Germline CDR1 reads SGHDT; CDR2 reads YYEEEE. CDR3 coding DNA: TGTGCCAGCAGCTTGAAACGGGGTTGGGCGCAGTATTTT. Residues: CASSLKRGWAQYF.

The chain joins TRBV27 to TRBJ2-7, with 9 bases fitting TRBD2. In germline, CDR1 is MNHEY, CDR2 SMNVEV (reference sequence). The junction had 7 bases not matched to a gene; V was cut back by 5 bases and J by 5 bases. This CDR3 is built from 14 residues. CDR3: CASSPGLAVHEQYF. For the CDR3, the DNA is TGTGCCAGCAGTCCGGGACTAGCCGTCCACGAGCAGTACTTC.

This clone came up once. The chain joins TRBV27 to TRBJ2-7; maybe TRBD2 (6 bases). V was cut by 2 bases and J by 0 bases, with 11 bases left in between. The CDR3 contains 15 residues. CDR1 and CDR2 (germline): MNHEY, SMNVEV (reference sequence). The chain's CDR3 is CASSLVGGPSYEQYF. In DNA form, the CDR3 reads TGTGCCAGCAGTTTAGTGGGGGGACCCTCCTACGAGCAGTACTTC.

This clone was seen just once. The chain links TRBV9 to TRBJ2-1; 9 positions agree with TRBD2. The trim removed 4 bases at V and 4 bases at J, leaving 6 bases unmatched. The CDR3 is 15 residues long. Germline V gene sequence: CDR1 SGDLS, CDR2 YYNGEE. The CDR3 bases are TGTGCCAGCAGCTCAACGACTAGCGGATACAATGAGCAGTTCTTC. Translating gives CASSSTTSGYNEQFF. Variable domain in full (rest from reference TRBV9 and TRBJ2-1): DSGVTQTPKHLITATGQRVTLRCSPRSGDLSVYWYQQSLDQGLQFLIQYYNGEERAKGNILERFSAQQFPDLHSELNLSSLELGDSALYFCASSSTTSGYNEQFFGPGTRLTVL.

The rearrangement links TRBV5-1 to TRBJ2-5, with D possibly being TRBD2 (6 bases). Trimming cost V 7 bases and J 4 bases, with 14 bases left between them. The CDR3 is 13 amino acids. Per germline, CDR1 SGHRS and CDR2 YFSETQ. In nucleotides, the CDR3 is TGCGCCAGCCGGGACCTAGCGTCAGAGACCCAGTACTTC. As protein: CASRDLASETQYF.

The rearrangement joins TRBV13 to TRBJ2-1, with 10 bases aligning to TRBD1. There are 15 residues in the CDR3. Germline CDR1 reads PRHDT; CDR2 reads FYEKMQ (reference sequence). V gave up 4 bases and J gave up 6 bases; unmatched junction bases: 6. CDR3 amino acids: CASSSPGQGTNEQFF. CDR3 nucleotide sequence: TGTGCCAGCAGCTCGCCGGGACAGGGGACCAATGAGCAGTTCTTC. Using reference TRBV13 and TRBJ2-1 for the parts outside the CDR3, the full variable domain is AAGVIQSPRHLIKEKRETATLKCYPIPRHDTVYWYQQGPGQDPQFLISFYEKMQSDKGSIPDRFSAQQFSDYHSELNMSSLELGDSALYFCASSSPGQGTNEQFFGPGTRLTVL.

The chain links TRBV5-1 to TRBJ2-5, with 13 bases identical to TRBD2. V was pared by 4 bases and J by 3 bases, with 12 bases of the junction left unmatched. From germline, CDR1 is SGHRS and CDR2 YFSETQ. The CDR3 has 18 amino acids. The CDR3 coding sequence is TGCGCCAGCAGCCGGGGACTAGCGGGAAGCGGCTTTGAAGAGACCCAGTACTTC. Amino acids: CASSRGLAGSGFEETQYF.

The rearrangement links TRBV10-3 to TRBJ2-1; 15 positions agree with TRBD2. This CDR3 comprises 20 residues. The junction had 11 bases not matched to a gene; V was cut back by 3 bases and J by 2 bases. Germline V gene sequence: CDR1 ENHRY, CDR2 SYGVKD. CDR3 loop: CAISDSTGTSGRRAYNEQFF. The DNA for the CDR3 is TGTGCCATCAGTGATTCGACCGGGACTAGCGGGAGGCGGGCCTACAATGAGCAGTTCTTC.

The chain combines TRBV28 with TRBJ1-2; TRBD1 matches at 7 bases. The CDR3 extends over 13 amino acids. Per the germline V gene, CDR1 is MDHEN and CDR2 is SYDVKM. V lost 5 bases and J lost 7; bases outside the gene matches: 7. The CDR3 sequence: CASSVQGTGGYTF. The CDR3 nucleotides are TGTGCCAGCAGTGTACAGGGGACTGGTGGCTACACCTTC.

V is TRBV19 and J is TRBJ2-5; 8 nucleotides line up with TRBD1. The J call may be wrong; the DNA end is better matched by TRBJ2-7. There are 14 residues in the CDR3. The germline V gene has CDR1 LNHDA and CDR2 SQIVND (reference sequence). The CDR3 here is CASNDRGLTYEQYF. The CDR3 DNA sequence: TGTGCCAGTAACGACAGGGGTCTGACCTACGAGCAGTACTTC.

Comments on this clone: Other nucleotide sequences from this sample produce the same CDR3. The chain uses TRBV10-3 and TRBJ2-3; TRBD1 might be the D (5 bases). The germline gives CDR1 ENHRY, CDR2 SYGVKD. Trimming took 0 bases from V and 3 from J, leaving 7 bases between them. The CDR3 runs 14 residues. The CDR3 loop reads CAISESQVTDTQYF. The CDR3 DNA follows: TGTGCCATCAGTGAGTCACAGGTTACAGATACGCAGTATTTT.